Reported below is one T cell receptor beta chain. Its specificity is not known. The entry originates in a study of cytomegalovirus exposure and HLA in healthy donors. Study-wide results and caveats: A later analysis by the authors found several of the most significant clusters apparently linked to common viral pathogens. Association of a missense DCLRE1C variant with TCR beta V- and J-gene trimming was reported in a later analysis. Another analysis was done later, and it associated approximately 17,000 TCR beta sequences with HLA alleles at 0.05 false discovery rate.

It was with 60 Vbeta and 13 Jbeta primers that the PCR ran. Authors' analysis steps: Roughly 11 million shared chains were among around 78 million unique TCR beta chains counted in a later analysis. The data were produced by immunoSEQ multiplex PCR, yet TCRdb's version contains in-frame clones alone and is incomplete. The V and J calls and the clone size are those of that table, but D and trimming were determined from the DNA. The data contain fewer than 90,000 clones, around 74% of them singletons. Germline CDR1 GTSNPN, CDR2 SVGIG (reference sequence). V was pared by 3 bases and J by 3 bases, with 15 bases between. The CDR3 has 14 amino acids.

Sequences were obtained from PBMCs. J is TRBJ2-7 and V is TRBV30; D not certain. The receptor was isolated from a man aged 25 to 45 in good health and CMV-seropositive. The CDR3 protein is CAWRYPPGNYEQYF. The DNA of the CDR3 is TGTGCCTGGAGATATCCTCCGGGTAACTACGAGCAGTACTTC.